This T cell receptor (beta chain) was sequenced in a study of T-cell memory formation after mild COVID-19. Findings and caveats of the study: The second-wave clones peaking on day 37 were not confirmed as SARS-CoV-2-specific.

The CDR3 sequence is 16 residues long. V was clipped by 0 bases and J by 10 bases, with 19 bases between them. Germline values: CDR1 SGHRS, CDR2 YFSETQ. About this clonotype: What it recognizes is unknown.

TCRdb processed the 5' RACE reads anew with MiXCR; each CDR3 protein has one entry. The repertoire consists of under 200,000 distinct CDR3 sequences, with 25% to 40% occurring once and the leading ten covering around 11%. The chain couples TRBV5-1 to TRBJ2-2; no clear D gene. This TCR derives from an adult woman who had mild COVID-19 (a few samples of this study predate the infection). Cell type and time point are not known. The sample taken for sequencing was PBMCs or a T cell subset sorted from them (not recorded which). The DNA for the CDR3 is TGCGCCAGCAGCTTGGGGATCCAGGTCCCCACGGAGGAGCTGTTTTTT. Its protein product is CASSLGIQVPTEELFF.